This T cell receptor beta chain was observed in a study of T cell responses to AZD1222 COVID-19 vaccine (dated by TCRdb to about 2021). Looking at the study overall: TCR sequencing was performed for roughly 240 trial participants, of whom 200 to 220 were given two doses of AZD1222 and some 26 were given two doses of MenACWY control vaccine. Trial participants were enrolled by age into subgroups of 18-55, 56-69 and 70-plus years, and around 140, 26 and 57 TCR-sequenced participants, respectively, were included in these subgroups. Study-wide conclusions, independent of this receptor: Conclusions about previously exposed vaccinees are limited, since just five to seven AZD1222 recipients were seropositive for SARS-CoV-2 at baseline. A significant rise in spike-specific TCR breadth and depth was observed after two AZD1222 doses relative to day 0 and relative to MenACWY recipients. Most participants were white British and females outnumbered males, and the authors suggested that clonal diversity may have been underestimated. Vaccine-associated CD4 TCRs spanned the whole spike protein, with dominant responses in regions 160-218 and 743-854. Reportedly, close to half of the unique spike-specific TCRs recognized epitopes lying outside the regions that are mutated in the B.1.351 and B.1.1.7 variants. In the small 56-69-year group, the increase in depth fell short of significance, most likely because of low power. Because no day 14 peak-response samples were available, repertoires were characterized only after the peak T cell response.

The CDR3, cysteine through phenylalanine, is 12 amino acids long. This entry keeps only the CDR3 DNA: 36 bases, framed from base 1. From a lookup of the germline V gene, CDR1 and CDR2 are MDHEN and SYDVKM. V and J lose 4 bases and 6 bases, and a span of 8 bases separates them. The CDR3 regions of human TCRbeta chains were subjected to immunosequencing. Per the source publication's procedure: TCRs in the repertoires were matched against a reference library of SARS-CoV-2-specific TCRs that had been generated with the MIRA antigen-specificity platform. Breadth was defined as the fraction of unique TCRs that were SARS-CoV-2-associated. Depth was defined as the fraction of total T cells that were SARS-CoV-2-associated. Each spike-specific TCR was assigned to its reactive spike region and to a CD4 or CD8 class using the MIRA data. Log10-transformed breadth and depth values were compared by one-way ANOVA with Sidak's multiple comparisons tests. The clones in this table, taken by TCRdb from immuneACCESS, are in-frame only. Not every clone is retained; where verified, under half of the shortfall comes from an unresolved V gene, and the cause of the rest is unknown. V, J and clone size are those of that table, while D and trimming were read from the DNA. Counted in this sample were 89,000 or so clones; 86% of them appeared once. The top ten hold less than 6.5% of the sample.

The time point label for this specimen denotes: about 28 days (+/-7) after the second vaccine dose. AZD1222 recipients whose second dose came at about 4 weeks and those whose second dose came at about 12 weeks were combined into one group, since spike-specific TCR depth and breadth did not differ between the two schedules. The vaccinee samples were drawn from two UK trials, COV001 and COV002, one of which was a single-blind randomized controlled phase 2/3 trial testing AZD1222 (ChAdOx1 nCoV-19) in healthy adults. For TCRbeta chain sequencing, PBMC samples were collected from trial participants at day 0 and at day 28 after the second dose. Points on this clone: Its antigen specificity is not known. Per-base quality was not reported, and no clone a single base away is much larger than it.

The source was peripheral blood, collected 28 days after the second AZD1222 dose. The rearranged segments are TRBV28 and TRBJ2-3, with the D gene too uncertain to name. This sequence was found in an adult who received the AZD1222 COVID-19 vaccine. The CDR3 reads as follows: CASSSQVDTQYF. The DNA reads TGTGCCAGCAGTTCCCAGGTGGATACGCAGTATTTT.